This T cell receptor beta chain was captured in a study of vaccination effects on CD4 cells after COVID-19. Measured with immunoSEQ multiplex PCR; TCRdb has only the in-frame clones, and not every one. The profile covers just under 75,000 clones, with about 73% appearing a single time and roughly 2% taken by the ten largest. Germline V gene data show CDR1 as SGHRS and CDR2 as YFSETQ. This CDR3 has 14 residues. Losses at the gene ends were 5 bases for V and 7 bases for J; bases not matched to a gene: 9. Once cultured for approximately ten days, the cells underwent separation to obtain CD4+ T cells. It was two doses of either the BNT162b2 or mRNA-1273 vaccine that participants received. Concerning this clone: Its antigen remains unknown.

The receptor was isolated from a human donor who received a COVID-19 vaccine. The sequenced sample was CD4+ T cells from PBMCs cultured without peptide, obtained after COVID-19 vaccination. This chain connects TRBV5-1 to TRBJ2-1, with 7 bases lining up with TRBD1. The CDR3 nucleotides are TGCGCCAGCAGTACAGGGGTTAGTCTGAATGAGCAGTTCTTC. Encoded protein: CASSTGVSLNEQFF. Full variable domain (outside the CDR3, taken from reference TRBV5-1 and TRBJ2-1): KAGVTQTPRYLIKTRGQQVTLSCSPISGHRSVSWYQQTPGQGLQFLFEYFSETQRNKGNFPGRFSGRQFSNSRSEMNVSTLELGDSALYLCASSTGVSLNEQFFGPGTRLTVL.